These 24 T cell receptor beta chains were all obtained from the same sample, sequenced in a study of cytomegalovirus exposure and HLA in healthy donors. Vbeta (60) and Jbeta (13) primers were used in the PCR. Only in-frame clones appear in the TCRdb table, and some are missing; sequencing was by immunoSEQ multiplex PCR. The sample includes approximately 210,000 clones, about three quarters seen only once; the top ten take roughly 1.1%. The sequenced sample consisted of PBMCs. Every receptor here comes from a middle-aged woman in good health and CMV-seronegative.

This sequence joins TRBV19 and TRBJ2-7; 10 nucleotides match TRBD1. V trimming: 7 bases; J trimming: 7 bases; junction bases outside the gene matches: 10. The V gene's germline CDR1 is LNHDA and CDR2 SQIVND (reference sequence). This CDR3 has 14 residues. Written as DNA, the CDR3 is TGTGCCAGTAACCCGGGACAGGGGAGTGGAGAGCAGTACTTC. Protein product: CASNPGQGSGEQYF. Looking up the rest from reference TRBV19 and TRBJ2-7 gives the full variable domain: DGGITQSPKYLFRKEGQNVTLSCEQNLNHDAMYWYRQDPGQGLRLIYYSQIVNDFQKGDIAEGYSVSREKKESFPLTVTSAQKNPTAFYLCASNPGQGSGEQYFGPGTRLTVT.

The rearrangement links TRBV5-1 to TRBJ1-1; D might be TRBD1 (5 bases). The CDR3 runs to 16 residues. Trimming took 0 bases from V and 1 from J, leaving 13 bases between them. Germline V CDR1 and CDR2: SGHRS, YFSETQ. CDR3 loop: CASSLGWGGKNTEAFF. The CDR3 DNA sequence: TGCGCCAGCAGCTTGGGGTGGGGGGGGAAGAACACTGAAGCTTTCTTT.

V gene TRBV7-2 combines with J gene TRBJ2-1; 12 bases are shared with TRBD2. The CDR3 is 15 amino acids. The V segment lost 5 bases and the J segment 5 bases; nucleotides outside the gene matches: 4. Germline V gives CDR1 SGHTA, CDR2 FQGNSA. CDR3 nucleotide sequence: TGTGCCAGCAGCCAAGGACTAGCGGGGAACAATGAGCAGTTCTTC. It specifies CASSQGLAGNNEQFF. The entire variable domain, with the rest obtained from reference TRBV7-2 and TRBJ2-1, is as follows: GAGVSQSPSNKVTEKGKDVELRCDPISGHTALYWYRQSLGQGLEFLIYFQGNSAPDKSGLPSDRFSAERTGGSVSTLTIQRTQQEDSAVYLCASSQGLAGNNEQFFGPGTRLTVL.

The chain recombines TRBV6-1 with TRBJ2-2, with D possibly matching TRBD2 (6 bases). The V gene lost 3 bases and the J gene lost 3 bases, with 8 bases spanning the gap. Germline CDR1 reads MNHNS; CDR2 reads SASEGT. The CDR3 is 14 residues long. The CDR3 sequence is CASSEWGDTGELFF. In nucleotides, the CDR3 is TGTGCCAGCAGTGAGTGGGGGGACACCGGGGAGCTGTTTTTT.

V and J are TRBV29-1 and TRBJ1-1; no clear D gene. Per the germline V gene, CDR1 is SQVTM and CDR2 is ANQGSEA. V lost 2 bases, J lost 2 bases, and 6 bases lay in between. The CDR3 is 12 amino acids. Here the CDR3 reads CSVETANTEAFF. The CDR3 bases are TGCAGCGTTGAAACAGCCAACACTGAAGCTTTCTTT.

V usage is TRBV13 and J usage is TRBJ2-1, with 12 bases that match TRBD1. CDR3 length: 17 amino acids. Germline CDR1 and CDR2: PRHDT and FYEKMQ (reference sequence). V shed 5 bases, J shed 7 bases, and the junction held 12 bases outside the gene matches. CDR3 in DNA: TGTGCCAGCAGCCCCCTCAACATGGGACAGGGGGCAAATGAGCAGTTCTTC. Protein product: CASSPLNMGQGANEQFF.

This clone was recorded once. The chain carries TRBV11-3 and TRBJ1-3, with D hard to call. V lost 4 bases to trimming and J lost 0 bases, with 13 bases between them. The CDR3 is 16 residues long. The V gene's germline CDR1 is SGHNT and CDR2 YENEEA. The CDR3 sequence: CASSSIDTSSGNTIYF. The CDR3 nucleotides read TGTGCCAGCAGCTCGATAGACACTAGCTCTGGAAACACCATATATTTT.

The chain recombines TRBV5-5 with TRBJ2-1; 8 bases are shared with TRBD2. Trimming removed 0 bases from V and 2 bases from J; junction bases left unmatched: 1. Germline V gives CDR1 SGHKS, CDR2 YYEKEE (reference sequence). This CDR3 comprises 15 residues. CDR3 loop: CASSLELAAYNEQFF. The CDR3 DNA is TGTGCCAGCAGCTTGGAACTAGCGGCCTACAATGAGCAGTTCTTC.

The chain links TRBV27 to TRBJ2-1; 8 bases are a match to TRBD1. The CDR3 sequence is 19 residues long. V dropped 2 bases and J dropped 9; count of bases not matched to a gene: 21. The germline gives CDR1 MNHEY, CDR2 SMNVEV (reference sequence). The CDR3 sequence is CASSLRTGNYRDLFGEQFF. The CDR3 region has the DNA TGTGCCAGCAGTTTACGGACAGGGAATTACAGGGACTTATTTGGTGAGCAGTTCTTC.

The chain couples TRBV19 to TRBJ2-1; 9 nucleotides agree with TRBD2. Per the germline V gene, CDR1 is LNHDA and CDR2 is SQIVND (reference sequence). There are 14 residues in the CDR3. J was trimmed by 7 bases and V by 4 bases; bases with no gene match: 5. In DNA form, the CDR3 reads TGTGCCAGTAGTAACAGCGGGAGGTCGAATGAGCAGTTCTTC. This codes for CASSNSGRSNEQFF.

The chain couples TRBV11-3 to TRBJ2-7, with D possibly being TRBD2 (5 bases). The CDR3 contains 12 residues. The V gene lost 4 bases and the J gene lost 4 bases, with 8 bases spanning the gap. The germline V gene encodes CDR1 SGHNT and CDR2 YENEEA. The CDR3 nucleotides are TGTGCCAGCAGCTCACTAGGGTACGAGCAGTACGTC. It translates to CASSSLGYEQYV.

This clone was counted a single time. The rearrangement joins TRBV28 to TRBJ2-7; a possible D gene is TRBD1 (6 bases). V dropped 5 bases and J dropped 1 base, with 12 bases sitting between them. The CDR3 sequence is 14 residues long. Germline assignment: CDR1 MDHEN and CDR2 SYDVKM. The CDR3 sequence: CASSIQQGSYEQYF. CDR3 nucleotides: TGTGCCAGCAGTATTCAACAGGGTTCCTACGAGCAGTACTTC.

The chain couples TRBV5-1 to TRBJ1-1; TRBD1 agrees at 8 bases. The germline V gene has CDR1 SGHRS and CDR2 YFSETQ. Germline trimming cut 5 bases from V and 0 bases from J; bases unmatched to any gene: 12. The CDR3 runs 17 residues. This chain's CDR3 is CASSVIAGGDVNTEAFF. CDR3 nucleotide sequence: TGCGCCAGCAGTGTAATAGCAGGGGGCGATGTGAACACTGAAGCTTTCTTT.

The chain joins TRBV2 to TRBJ2-2; 8 bases fit TRBD1. The CDR3 is 15 amino acids. Germline CDR1 SNHLY, CDR2 FYNNEI. With V trimmed by 6 bases and J by 3 bases, 6 bases remained unmatched. CDR3 amino acids: CASSETGVDTGELFF. The CDR3 nucleotides are TGTGCCAGCAGCGAGACAGGGGTTGACACCGGGGAGCTGTTTTTT.

The chain couples TRBV5-1 to TRBJ1-5; 7 bases are a match to TRBD1. V was clipped by 4 bases and J by 4 bases; unmatched bases: 5. This CDR3 contains 14 residues. CDR1 is SGHRS, CDR2 YFSETQ, per germline. The DNA of the CDR3 is TGCGCCAGCAGCCTAGAGACAGGGAATCAGCCCCAGCATTTT. Translated, it gives CASSLETGNQPQHF.

The gene calls are TRBV7-8 and TRBJ2-6; perhaps TRBD1 as D (5 bases). The CDR3 consists of 15 residues. Deletions cut 1 base from V and 5 bases from J, with 9 bases between. In germline, CDR1 is SGHVS, CDR2 FQNEAQ. Here the CDR3 reads CASSLGQGRANVLTF. The CDR3 nucleotides are TGTGCCAGCAGCTTAGGTCAGGGAAGGGCCAACGTCCTGACTTTC.

The chain recombines TRBV11-3 with TRBJ2-7, with D possibly being TRBD2 (7 bases). The germline CDR1 and CDR2 sequences are SGHNT and YENEEA. This CDR3 is built from 15 residues. V was cut by 5 bases and J by 2 bases, with 16 bases left in between. DNA for the CDR3: TGTGCCAGCAGCCTAGGGGGGGTCGGGCCCTACGAGCAGTACTTC. It is translated as CASSLGGVGPYEQYF.

The rearrangement uses TRBV29-1 and TRBJ1-1; D is ambiguous. The ends were cut back, 4 bases at V and 3 bases at J, with 9 bases in the middle. The CDR3 is 12 amino acids. From germline, CDR1 is SQVTM and CDR2 ANQGSEA. The CDR3 coding sequence is TGCAGCGTTGTATTAGCGTACACTGAAGCTTTCTTT. As protein: CSVVLAYTEAFF.

The V call is TRBV10-3, the J call TRBJ2-7, with 9 bases that match TRBD2. Germline V gene data show CDR1 as ENHRY and CDR2 as SYGVKD. V was clipped by 2 bases and J by 5 bases; unmatched bases: 10. The CDR3 is made up of 16 amino acids. CDR3 protein: CAISEPGLAKGDEQYF. The CDR3 DNA sequence: TGTGCCATCAGTGAGCCGGGACTAGCTAAGGGGGACGAGCAGTACTTC.

The chain links TRBV5-6 to TRBJ2-5; 7 nucleotides agree with TRBD1. J gave up 2 bases and V 2 bases, and 3 bases lay outside the gene matches. The CDR3 consists of 14 residues. Germline values: CDR1 SGHDT, CDR2 YYEEEE. In nucleotides, the CDR3 is TGTGCCAGCAGCTTAACAGGGGCACAAGAGACCCAGTACTTC. Translated, it gives CASSLTGAQETQYF.

J is TRBJ1-3 and V is TRBV7-9; 10 bases fit TRBD1. The CDR3 has 16 amino acids. V gave up 5 bases and J gave up 4 bases; unmatched junction bases: 8. Germline V gene lookup returns CDR1 SEHNR and CDR2 FQNEAQ (reference sequence). CDR3 nucleotides: TGTGCCAGCAGCCGGGCGGGACAGGGGCCGGGAAACACCATATATTTT. Protein product: CASSRAGQGPGNTIYF.

The chain joins TRBV28 to TRBJ2-3; 10 bases map to TRBD2. Germline V CDR1 and CDR2: MDHEN, SYDVKM. The CDR3 extends over 15 amino acids. Trimming cost V 5 bases and J 5 bases; bases outside gene matches: 7. CDR3 region: CASSAPGLAIDTQYF. CDR3 DNA sequence: TGTGCCAGCAGTGCCCCGGGACTAGCGATAGATACGCAGTATTTT.

The V gene is TRBV5-1, the J gene TRBJ1-1; no firm D call. The germline gives CDR1 SGHRS, CDR2 YFSETQ. The CDR3 is 15 amino acids. V was clipped by 2 bases and J by 5 bases, with 16 bases between them. CDR3 sequence reads: CASSFSGGLTTEAFF. The CDR3 DNA is TGCGCCAGCAGCTTTAGTGGCGGGCTTACGACTGAAGCTTTCTTT.

The chain uses TRBV11-3 and TRBJ1-1; D uncertain. Germline values: CDR1 SGHNT, CDR2 YENEEA. The germline V and J ends were trimmed by 5 bases and 1 base, with 8 bases remaining between them. There are 13 residues in the CDR3. DNA of the CDR3: TGTGCCAGCAGCAGAGTTGCGAACACTGAAGCTTTCTTT. Translation gives CASSRVANTEAFF.